The 5 T cell receptor beta chains listed next were all sequenced from one sample in a study of blood T cell repertoires in COVID-19 (dated by TCRdb to the early 2020s). Library prep was done by the immunoSEQ multiplex PCR assay. Imported from immuneACCESS, the table was reduced by TCRdb to in-frame sequences with V and J called. These copies leave out some clones; in studies compared against another copy, an unresolved V gene accounts for under half, and the cause of the remainder is not known. The sample table contains about 200,000 clones; only one count was recorded for more than 75% of them. About 4.8% of the sample is taken by the ten largest. Source material: peripheral blood. The receptors shown here come from a man aged 45 to 65 with acute or convalescent COVID-19.

The chain is built from TRBV19 and TRBJ1-2; 8 bases fit TRBD1. CDR3 length: 13 amino acids. Germline trimming cut 11 bases from V and 8 bases from J; bases unmatched to any gene: 13. The germline CDR1 and CDR2 sequences are LNHDA and SQIVND (reference sequence). The CDR3 nucleotides read TGTGCCCTCCAACAGGGGGAGGTCGGCGGCTACACCTTC. Translation: CALQQGEVGGYTF.

The rearrangement uses TRBV4-1 and TRBJ1-6, with D unclear. Looked up from germline, CDR1 is MGHRA and CDR2 is YSYEKL. The CDR3 runs to 14 residues. Trimming removed 2 bases at V and 6 bases at J, with 8 bases between. Here the CDR3 DNA reads TGCGCCAGCAGCCAATACGGAGGTAATTCACCCCTCCACTTT. Protein sequence: CASSQYGGNSPLHF.

V and J are TRBV5-5 and TRBJ1-2, with D possibly matching TRBD1 (6 bases). The V gene lost 1 base and the J gene lost 2 bases, with 9 bases spanning the gap. The CDR3 loop spans 14 amino acids. Germline-derived CDR1 and CDR2 are SGHKS and YYEKEE (reference sequence). The DNA of the CDR3 is TGTGCCAGCAGCTTGCGGGACACGAACTATGGCTACACCTTC. Encoded protein: CASSLRDTNYGYTF.

This chain joins TRBV19 and TRBJ1-2; TRBD1 might be the D (6 bases). V was shortened by 5 bases and J by 0 bases, with 16 bases between the two germline ends. CDR3 length: 16 amino acids. Germline loops: CDR1 LNHDA, CDR2 SQIVND (reference sequence). The DNA of the CDR3 is TGTGCCAGTAGTGTACAGGGTGTACGGACTAACTATGGCTACACCTTC. It is translated as CASSVQGVRTNYGYTF.

This chain uses TRBV3-1 (or the pseudogene TRBV3-2) with TRBJ1-2; TRBD1 matches 11 bases. Germline V gene sequence: CDR1 LGHDT, CDR2 YNNKEL (reference sequence). This CDR3 is built from 17 residues. Trimming took 0 bases from V and 5 from J; bases not matched to a gene: 8. CDR3 coding DNA: TGTGCCAGCAGCCAAGATAGGGGTGGACAGGGGGCGTATGGCTACACCTTC. It yields the protein CASSQDRGGQGAYGYTF.